A selection of T cell receptor beta chains follows, all from one sample in a study of blood T cell repertoires in COVID-19. The data were produced by immunoSEQ multiplex PCR, yet TCRdb's version contains in-frame clones alone and is incomplete. The sample lists 100,000 to 150,000 clones, about 90% occurring once. The sample taken for sequencing was peripheral blood. The receptors come from a woman aged 55-70 years with acute or convalescent COVID-19. Each CDR3 is given without its conserved first and last residue.

j_call,v_call,cdr3_aa
TRBJ1-1,TRBV7-3,ASSKTGGEAF
TRBJ1-2,TRBV7-2,ASSLGQGVDGYT
TRBJ2-1,TRBV9,ASSVEWDSRNEQF
TRBJ2-3,TRBV10-3,AISAGRGTDTQY
TRBJ2-7,TRBV3-1/TRBV3-2,ASSQTKGSLVGIGYYEQY
TRBJ1-2,TRBV20-1,SAPNPEENT
TRBJ1-2,TRBV24-1,ATSTGAYGYT
TRBJ1-2,TRBV7-3,ASSSGDRGQGGYT
TRBJ2-4,TRBV28,ASRGGQGTIQY
TRBJ2-2,TRBV19,ASSPMRTSGDTGELF
TRBJ2-3,TRBV6-1,ASSEAGTGPDTQY
TRBJ1-3,TRBV18,ASSPDFSGNTIY
TRBJ2-1,TRBV6-5,ASRTGGRYNEQF
TRBJ2-2,TRBV7-8,ASSFGGGNTGELF
TRBJ1-1,TRBV18,ASSPGHQDNTEAF
TRBJ2-1,TRBV6-5,ASNRQGPYNEQF
TRBJ2-1,TRBV7-3,ASSLIGSSEQF
TRBJ1-1,TRBV28,ASSLWGDTNTEAF
TRBJ2-1,TRBV24-1,ATSDRRTSYNEQF
TRBJ2-1,TRBV19,ASSMTSGFYNEQF
TRBJ2-1,TRBV19,ASSTLAGVGEQF
TRBJ2-7,TRBV19,ASSKETGGGSGEQY
TRBJ1-1,TRBV7-9,ASSLGGTPTLNTEAF
TRBJ2-1,TRBV5-4,ALQDFSYNEQF
TRBJ1-6,TRBV11-3,ASSPRPGSPLH
TRBJ2-1,TRBV5-1,ASSSFLGGEQF
TRBJ1-1,TRBV5-1,ASSPGGGLNTEAF
TRBJ2-3,TRBV27,ASRFSGTDTQY
TRBJ2-5,TRBV29-1,SVQRTSQETQY
TRBJ1-5,TRBV9,ASSPSPGFPLQPQH
TRBJ1-2,TRBV19,ASSIVGGYT
TRBJ2-1,TRBV6-5,ASNRDRAQF
TRBJ1-4,TRBV6-1,ASSEAGQGVLKLF
TRBJ1-1,TRBV6-6,ASSYTLANTEAF
TRBJ2-3,TRBV5-1,ASSSGLAGGSTDTQY
TRBJ1-1,TRBV10-3,AISERARDRDHTEAF
TRBJ2-2,TRBV2,ASKSGTLLTGELF
TRBJ1-1,TRBV6-6,ASSSTRDTEAF
TRBJ2-7,TRBV7-9,ASSWGQGETSQY
TRBJ1-2,TRBV5-1,ASSLGGRAYGYT
TRBJ1-1,TRBV6-5,ASSTEMNTEAF
TRBJ1-2,TRBV30,AWSGALKHGYT
TRBJ1-5,TRBV12-3/TRBV12-4,ASRTGGGQPQH
TRBJ1-2,TRBV5-4,ASSLVDRRVYGYT
TRBJ2-1,TRBV24-1,ATSDSFLWGGSSYNEQF
TRBJ1-2,TRBV7-3,ASSLGLTGDGYT
TRBJ1-4,TRBV3-1/TRBV3-2,ASSQGATNEKLF
TRBJ2-1,TRBV11-1,ASSLGGLAGGNEQF
TRBJ2-1,TRBV6-6,ASSSVGLAGANEQF
TRBJ1-2,TRBV6-4,ASSDSSRGPNYT
TRBJ1-4,TRBV20-1,SASWGGNEKLF
TRBJ2-5,TRBV7-9,ASSLSTLGETQY
TRBJ1-1,TRBV5-4,ASTRQGGTEAF
TRBJ1-1,TRBV6-5,ASALPNTEAF
TRBJ2-7,TRBV28,ASSLPPGEQY
TRBJ2-1,TRBV7-9,ASSPLAGFNEQF
TRBJ1-1,TRBV9,ASSVGHLMNTEAF